This T cell receptor (beta chain) was retrieved from a study of OX40 agonist ivuxolimab in advanced cancers. Regarding the complete study: Ivuxolimab, which targeted the costimulatory receptor OX40 (CD134), was an agonistic, fully human IgG2 monoclonal antibody. Intravenous ivuxolimab was administered to patients every 2 weeks at six dose levels: 0.01, 0.1, 0.3, 1.5, 3 and 10 mg/kg. Of the approximately 54 patients in dose escalation, about 20 had hepatocellular carcinoma, about 15 had melanoma, 9 had renal cell carcinoma and 9 had head and neck cancer. The dose-escalation cohort was 82.7% male with a mean age of approximately 60 years, ranging from about 23 to 85. Prior anti-PD-1, anti-PD-L1 or anti-CTLA-4 therapy was permitted, and checkpoint inhibitors had been received by under 50% of dose-escalation patients. Partial responses occurred in three dose-escalation patients: two with cutaneous melanoma and one with hepatocellular carcinoma. Peripheral TCRbeta sequencing aimed to test whether ivuxolimab altered TCR sequence diversity and caused clonal T-cell expansion. The monotherapy dose-escalation portion (N of about 57 patients) of the phase I ivuxolimab trial is reported in the paper. Overall study outcomes, separate from this receptor: Which antigens the clonally expanded peripheral T cells were specific for was not determined. Low levels of normalized T-cell clonal expansion were also seen in some patients who did not respond. In the 0.1-3.0 mg/kg groups, partial responders were among the patients with the lowest normalized peripheral clonal expansion, particularly in CD8+ T cells. At doses of 0.1 to 3.0 mg/kg, clonal expansion of both CD4+ and CD8+ T cells in blood was seen between baseline and week 6. After ivuxolimab, CD8+ T cells had more expanded clones than CD4+ T cells on average.

The trial excluded patients who had a history of autoimmune disease or who were on systemic immunosuppression. In every dose cohort, peripheral blood was drawn for TCR sequencing at baseline, cycle 4 day 1, and cycle 7 day 1. Samples came from an open-label, multicenter, first-in-human phase I dose-escalation trial of ivuxolimab. Adults with locally advanced or metastatic melanoma, renal cell carcinoma, hepatocellular carcinoma or head and neck squamous cell carcinoma were enrolled in the trial. Before TCR sequencing, CD4+ T cells and CD8+ T cells from peripheral blood were sorted into separate populations. Comment on this clone: It lacks a known antigen. It has no much larger one-base neighbor in the sample; base qualities were not kept.

For sequencing of the TCRbeta CDR3 region, genomic DNA was extracted from the sorted cells. The immunoSEQ Assay was used for sequencing of TCRbeta CDR3 regions. Drawn from immuneACCESS, this table holds only the in-frame rearrangements with V and J called that TCRdb kept. Clones are partly lost; checked studies trace under half to an unresolved V gene and leave the rest unexplained. For this sample the table gives 40,000 to 55,000 clones, of which under 90% were detected only once. Roughly 10% of the sample belongs to the ten largest clones. The V and J ends are trimmed by 4 bases and 4 bases, leaving 14 bases between them. Reading from cysteine to phenylalanine, the CDR3 counts 14 amino acids. This entry keeps only the CDR3 DNA: 42 bases, framed from base 1. From the germline V gene, CDR1 is SGHDT and CDR2 is YYEEEE.

The sequencing here drew on CD4+ or CD8+ T cells sorted from blood, taken in a trial of the OX40 agonist ivuxolimab. Rearrangement joined TRBV5-6 to TRBJ1-1; the D gene cannot be named for sure. The source is an adult with an advanced solid tumor such as melanoma, head and neck, liver or kidney cancer. The CDR3 here reads CASSPRERGTEAFF. DNA sequence: TGTGCCAGCAGCCCCCGGGAACGGGGCACTGAAGCTTTCTTT.